The entry that follows covers one TCR beta chain sequence. The antigen remains undetermined. Germline CDR1 and CDR2: SGHRS and YFSETQ. V lost 0 bases to trimming and J lost 5 bases, with 14 bases between them. The CDR3 runs 15 residues. A single record per CDR3 protein comes from TCRdb applying MiXCR to the 5' RACE reads. The sample records approximately 230,000 distinct CDR3 sequences, roughly 15% being singletons. This record belongs to a study of T-cell memory formation after mild COVID-19. Study-wide findings and caveats: Mostly located in CM and EM were contracting CD4+ clones, with contracting CD8+ clones located in EMRA.

The TCR was taken from a man younger than 30 who had mild COVID-19 (a few samples of this study predate the infection). Cell type and time point are not known. The sample was PBMCs or a T cell subset sorted from them (not recorded which). The rearrangement links TRBV5-1 to TRBJ1-2, with no clear D. The CDR3 sequence: CASSLEARSFYGYTF. The CDR3 DNA reads TGCGCCAGCAGCTTGGAGGCCAGAAGCTTTTATGGCTACACCTTC.